This is a list of T cell receptor beta chains from one sample in a study of blood T cell repertoires in COVID-19. The repertoire was sequenced with immunoSEQ multiplex PCR; TCRdb's copy has only in-frame clones and lacks some. The profile shows approximately 78,000 clones, 88% of them singletons. Sample: peripheral blood. Receptors were obtained from a man aged 50 to 60 with acute or convalescent COVID-19. CDR3s include the opening cysteine and the closing phenylalanine or tryptophan. The D gene is left open where the match is weak. Only part of the rows carry a size: once, few, many, or a class if the clone is expanded.

d_call	j_call	clone_size	v_call	cdr3_aa	cdr3_nt
-	TRBJ2-7	-	TRBV5-6	CASSLDRVTYEQYF	TGTGCCAGCAGCTTGGACAGGGTTACGTACGAGCAGTACTTC
-	TRBJ1-1	-	TRBV5-6	CASSSPGGNTEAFF	TGTGCCAGCAGCTCGCCGGGGGGCAACACTGAAGCTTTCTTT
-	TRBJ2-5	-	TRBV29-1	CSGRWETQYF	TGCAGCGGGCGGTGGGAGACCCAGTACTTC
TRBD1	TRBJ1-5	-	TRBV12-5	CASGLRTGQEPQHF	TGTGCTAGTGGTTTAAGGACAGGCCAAGAGCCCCAGCATTTT
-	TRBJ1-4	-	TRBV18	CASSPPGLEKLFF	TGTGCCAGCTCTCCCCCGGGACTTGAAAAACTGTTTTTT
TRBD1	TRBJ1-2	-	TRBV24-1	CATISSSRGQHYGYTF	TGTGCCACCATCTCATCTTCGAGGGGACAGCACTATGGCTACACCTTC
TRBD2	TRBJ2-3	-	TRBV27	CASTPTSGGTDTQYF	TGTGCCAGCACTCCGACTAGCGGGGGGACAGATACGCAGTATTTT
-	TRBJ2-5	-	TRBV30	CAWRGGVQETQYF	TGTGCCTGGAGAGGAGGGGTTCAAGAGACCCAGTACTTC
TRBD2	TRBJ2-5	once	TRBV4-1	CASSQALRERGSGQETQYF	TGCGCCAGCAGCCAAGCCCTGCGTGAGCGGGGGTCGGGGCAAGAGACCCAGTACTTC
-	TRBJ1-6	-	TRBV5-1	CASSLDGRYNSPLHF	TGCGCCAGCAGCTTGGATGGGAGATATAATTCACCCCTCCACTTT
-	TRBJ2-5	-	TRBV19	CASSMSGAWETQYF	TGTGCCAGTAGTATGTCTGGGGCTTGGGAGACCCAGTACTTC
-	TRBJ1-2	-	TRBV29-1	CSVESRSGMDYTF	TGCAGCGTTGAAAGCCGATCAGGGATGGACTACACCTTC
TRBD1	TRBJ1-4	-	TRBV5-1	CASSSYRGTNEKLFF	TGCGCCAGCAGCTCGTACAGGGGAACTAATGAAAAACTGTTTTTT
TRBD2	TRBJ2-1	-	TRBV7-3	CASSRSGGAPYNEQFF	TGTGCCAGCAGCCGAAGCGGGGGGGCACCCTACAATGAGCAGTTCTTC
-	TRBJ1-1	-	TRBV2	CASGGDATEAFF	TGTGCCAGCGGCGGGGACGCCACTGAAGCTTTCTTT
-	TRBJ1-2	few	TRBV7-9	CASSLESVYGYTF	TGTGCCAGCAGCTTAGAGAGTGTCTATGGCTACACCTTC
TRBD1	TRBJ1-2	-	TRBV6-1	CASSDNRGYGYTF	TGTGCCAGCAGTGACAACAGGGGCTATGGCTACACCTTC
-	TRBJ2-7	once	TRBV6-5	CASSYARNQREQYF	TGTGCCAGCAGTTACGCCAGAAATCAACGCGAGCAGTACTTC
TRBD1	TRBJ1-4	-	TRBV5-1	CASSFSRDRAEKLFF	TGCGCCAGCAGCTTTTCCCGGGACAGGGCTGAAAAACTGTTTTTT
TRBD1	TRBJ1-5	-	TRBV19	CASSMDRGNQPQHF	TGTGCCAGTAGTATGGACAGGGGCAATCAGCCCCAGCATTTT
TRBD1	TRBJ1-6	once	TRBV25-1	CASSSTGWSSPLHF	TGTGCCAGCAGTTCGACAGGGTGGAGTTCACCCCTCCACTTT
-	TRBJ1-5	once	TRBV9	CASSSPYSNQPQHF	TGTGCCAGCAGCTCCCCTTATAGCAATCAGCCCCAGCATTTT
TRBD2	TRBJ2-1	-	TRBV3-1/TRBV3-2	CASSQAPSGGAYEQFF	TGTGCCAGCAGCCAAGCTCCTAGCGGGGGGGCTTATGAGCAGTTCTTC
-	TRBJ1-1	-	TRBV4-1	CASSLGQTNTEAFF	TGCGCCAGCAGCCTTGGACAGACGAACACTGAAGCTTTCTTT
-	TRBJ2-2	-	TRBV12-5	CASGFDTGELFF	TGTGCTAGTGGTTTCGACACCGGGGAGCTGTTTTTT
-	TRBJ2-5	-	TRBV7-3	CASSLEVLETQYF	TGTGCCAGCAGCTTAGAGGTGTTGGAGACCCAGTACTTC
TRBD2	TRBJ2-1	-	TRBV6-4	CASSWTSGGGEQFF	TGTGCCAGCAGTTGGACTAGCGGGGGGGGAGAGCAGTTCTTC
TRBD2	TRBJ2-3	-	TRBV6-2/TRBV6-3	CASSPRTSGGPGTQYF	TGTGCCAGCAGTCCGCGGACTAGCGGGGGTCCTGGGACGCAGTATTTT
-	TRBJ1-2	-	TRBV19	CASNLGINYGYTF	TGTGCCAGTAATCTAGGAATTAACTATGGCTACACCTTC
TRBD2	TRBJ2-5	-	TRBV4-2	CASSLSGGSTGNQYF	TGTGCCAGCAGCCTCAGCGGGGGGTCCACGGGGAACCAGTACTTC
-	TRBJ2-7	once	TRBV6-5	CASSYSAGKSYEQYF	TGTGCCAGCAGTTACTCGGCGGGGAAATCCTACGAGCAGTACTTC
TRBD2	TRBJ2-3	-	TRBV24-1	CATSEAGTSGGAGIADTQYF	TGTGCCACCAGTGAGGCCGGGACTAGCGGGGGGGCCGGGATTGCAGATACGCAGTATTTT
TRBD2	TRBJ2-7	few	TRBV6-6	CASNLRGVPYEQYF	TGTGCCAGCAACCTGCGGGGGGTCCCCTACGAGCAGTACTTC
-	TRBJ1-4	-	TRBV10-2	CASMGGGEKLFF	TGCGCCAGCATGGGGGGGGGTGAAAAACTGTTTTTT
TRBD1	TRBJ2-3	-	TRBV19	CASSQSRTGYLDTQYF	TGTGCCAGTAGCCAATCGAGGACAGGGTATCTAGATACGCAGTATTTT
-	TRBJ1-6	-	TRBV5-8	CASNYQNSPLHF	TGTGCCAGCAACTACCAAAATTCACCCCTCCACTTT
TRBD2	TRBJ2-1	-	TRBV11-3	CASSLTSGYNEQFF	TGTGCCAGCAGCTTAACTAGCGGCTACAATGAGCAGTTCTTC
-	TRBJ1-5	once	TRBV12-3/TRBV12-4	CASRGATQHF	TGTGCCAGCAGGGGGGCAACCCAGCATTTT
TRBD1	TRBJ2-2	-	TRBV5-1	CASTPGGTGNTGELFF	TGCGCCAGCACCCCCGGAGGGACAGGAAACACCGGGGAGCTGTTTTTT
TRBD1	TRBJ1-5	-	TRBV28	CASSFSGGGNQPQHF	TGTGCCAGCAGTTTTTCAGGGGGTGGCAATCAGCCCCAGCATTTT
TRBD1	TRBJ2-3	-	TRBV7-2	CASSSWDRNPDTQYF	TGTGCCAGCAGCTCCTGGGACAGAAATCCAGATACGCAGTATTTT
-	TRBJ1-3	-	TRBV6-1	CASSDPTGNTIYF	TGTGCCAGCAGTGATCCTACTGGAAACACCATATATTTT
-	TRBJ2-7	-	TRBV12-3/TRBV12-4	CASSPQTQYEQYF	TGTGCCAGCAGTCCGCAGACACAGTACGAGCAGTACTTC
-	TRBJ2-5	-	TRBV5-1	CASSHGQQETQYF	TGCGCCAGCAGTCACGGACAACAAGAGACCCAGTACTTC
TRBD1	TRBJ2-1	once	TRBV4-1	CASSQLGQGRNEQFF	TGCGCCAGCAGCCAATTGGGACAGGGGCGGAATGAGCAGTTCTTC
-	TRBJ1-1	-	TRBV3-1/TRBV3-2	CASSLGTLGAFF	TGTGCCAGCAGCCTCGGGACTCTGGGCGCTTTCTTT
-	TRBJ2-7	-	TRBV18	CASSPLQVSYEQYF	TGTGCCAGCTCACCACTTCAGGTATCCTACGAGCAGTACTTC
TRBD2	TRBJ2-7	-	TRBV2	CASSESGGSSYEQYF	TGTGCCAGCAGTGAAAGCGGGGGCTCCTCCTACGAGCAGTACTTC
-	TRBJ2-7	-	TRBV5-8	CASSLNTGWYEQYF	TGTGCCAGCAGCTTGAATACAGGGTGGTACGAGCAGTACTTC
-	TRBJ2-5	-	TRBV19	CASSGAIQETQYF	TGTGCCAGTAGTGGGGCAATCCAAGAGACCCAGTACTTC
TRBD1	TRBJ2-7	-	TRBV24-1	CATSTTGEAYEQYF	TGTGCCACCAGTACTACAGGGGAAGCCTACGAGCAGTACTTC
TRBD1	TRBJ2-7	-	TRBV24-1	CATSETGTGGTYEQYF	TGTGCCACCAGTGAAACCGGGACAGGGGGAACCTACGAGCAGTACTTC
-	TRBJ1-1	once	TRBV27	CASSLSQTGGTEAFF	TGTGCCAGCAGTTTATCCCAGACAGGCGGAACTGAAGCTTTCTTT
TRBD1	TRBJ1-2	-	TRBV6-5	CASSSTADRFYGYTF	TGTGCCAGCAGTTCCACCGCGGACAGGTTCTATGGCTACACCTTC